This T cell receptor (beta chain) was obtained from a study of cytomegalovirus exposure and HLA in healthy donors. Donors consisted of healthy bone marrow donors. In the case of this clone: What it binds is unknown.

This CDR3 comprises 15 residues. The germline CDR1 and CDR2 sequences are MDHEN and SYDVKM. V gave up 1 base and J gave up 3 bases; unmatched junction bases: 4. This PCR relied on a set of 60 Vbeta primers and 13 Jbeta primers. The repertoire was sequenced with immunoSEQ multiplex PCR; TCRdb's copy has only in-frame clones and lacks some. Of some 120,000 clones in the sample, roughly 70% are singletons; the top ten hold roughly 10%. Whole-study results and caveats: As a later analysis revealed, most CMV-associated TCR beta chains appeared HLA-restricted. A prior analysis recorded that most TCR beta V segments were productive about 90% or about 30% of the time. Donors were assumed by presence/absence analyses to have roughly uniform sequencing depth.

Sequencing used PBMCs. The J gene is TRBJ2-7, the V gene TRBV28; TRBD1 aligns across 9 bases. This sequence was found in a man in his thirties or forties in good health and CMV-seropositive. CDR3 loop: CASSLSPGQGYEQYF. The CDR3 region has the DNA TGTGCCAGCAGTTTATCCCCGGGACAGGGCTACGAGCAGTACTTC.